A selection of T cell receptor beta chains follows, all from one sample in a study of blood T cell repertoires in COVID-19. Using immunoSEQ multiplex PCR, the repertoire was profiled, and TCRdb retains in-frame clones only, with some absent. Of roughly 200,000 clones in the sample, nearly 90% are singletons; the top ten hold 10% to 15%. Specimen: peripheral blood. These receptors originate from a woman between 18 and 29 years old who had recovered from COVID-19. Each CDR3 is given with its conserved first and last residue. Fields, in order: clone size, V gene, D gene, J gene, CDR3 protein, CDR3 DNA. The D gene is left open where the match is weak. Clone size is shown for a subset of rows, as once, few, many or a class of expanded clone.

size: NA
V: TRBV28
D: NA
J: TRBJ1-1
CDR3: CASSPGAVNTEAFF
DNA: TGTGCCAGCAGTCCAGGGGCGGTGAACACTGAAGCTTTCTTT

size: NA
V: TRBV18
D: TRBD1
J: TRBJ1-2
CDR3: CASSRTGGGLDGYTF
DNA: TGTGCCAGCTCCCGGACAGGGGGCGGTTTAGATGGCTACACCTTC

size: NA
V: TRBV4-3
D: NA
J: TRBJ2-7
CDR3: CASSQENTGQFYEQYF
DNA: TGCGCCAGCAGCCAAGAAAACACCGGACAGTTCTACGAGCAGTACTTC

size: NA
V: TRBV5-1
D: TRBD1
J: TRBJ2-5
CDR3: CASSGEGQGGWETQYF
DNA: TGCGCCAGCAGCGGCGAGGGACAGGGAGGTTGGGAGACCCAGTACTTC

size: NA
V: TRBV2
D: NA
J: TRBJ2-7
CDR3: CASRAGRASLYEQYF
DNA: TGTGCCAGCAGAGCGGGTCGGGCCTCTCTTTACGAGCAGTACTTC

size: NA
V: TRBV25-1
D: TRBD2
J: TRBJ2-5
CDR3: CASSGPGLFDF
DNA: TGTGCCAGCAGCGGCCCGGGACTATTCGACTTC

size: NA
V: TRBV7-2
D: NA
J: TRBJ2-3
CDR3: CASSTGMTSTDTQYF
DNA: TGTGCCAGCAGCACCGGGATGACTAGCACAGATACGCAGTATTTT

size: few
V: TRBV5-1
D: NA
J: TRBJ2-2
CDR3: CASTGSWTANTGELFF
DNA: TGCGCCAGCACTGGATCATGGACAGCGAACACCGGGGAGCTGTTTTTT

size: NA
V: TRBV5-1
D: NA
J: TRBJ1-2
CDR3: CASSLGVRYGYTF
DNA: TGCGCCAGCAGCTTAGGGGTTCGGTATGGCTACACCTTC

size: many
V: TRBV10-1
D: TRBD1
J: TRBJ2-1
CDR3: CASSRTGGLRNEQFF
DNA: TGCGCCAGCAGTAGGACAGGGGGTTTAAGAAATGAGCAGTTCTTC

size: NA
V: TRBV28
D: TRBD2
J: TRBJ2-7
CDR3: CASSAPGLAGSSYEQYF
DNA: TGTGCCAGCAGTGCCCCCGGACTAGCGGGATCCTCCTACGAGCAGTACTTC

size: NA
V: TRBV6-5
D: NA
J: TRBJ1-5
CDR3: CASSSDRYSNQPQHF
DNA: TGTGCCAGCAGTTCGGACAGATATAGCAATCAGCCCCAGCATTTT

size: NA
V: TRBV24-1
D: NA
J: TRBJ1-2
CDR3: CATSDLQVQGFYGYTF
DNA: TGTGCCACCAGTGATTTGCAGGTGCAGGGATTTTATGGCTACACCTTC

size: NA
V: TRBV5-1
D: NA
J: TRBJ1-5
CDR3: CASRENGGDNQPQHF
DNA: TGCGCCAGCAGGGAGAATGGGGGCGACAATCAGCCCCAGCATTTT